This is a list of T cell receptor beta chains from one sample in a study of T cell responses to AZD1222 COVID-19 vaccine. This table comes from immunoSEQ multiplex PCR, and its TCRdb copy is limited to in-frame clones, with some not included. Among some 120,000 clones listed, around 89% were seen once. The sample in question was peripheral blood, obtained on day 0 of AZD1222 vaccination. The receptors derive from an adult in good health. CDR3s include the opening cysteine and the closing phenylalanine or tryptophan. The D gene is left open where the match is weak. Clone size is given for some rows only: seen once, a few or many times, or a class if the clone is expanded.

d_gene,v_gene,len,j_gene,abundance,CDR3aa,CDR3nt
.,TRBV10-2,13,TRBJ2-5,.,CASSERGSETQYF,TGCGCCAGCAGTGAACGGGGGTCAGAGACCCAGTACTTC
.,TRBV4-3,14,TRBJ1-5,.,CASSQEWGSQPQHF,TGCGCCAGCAGCCAAGAGTGGGGGAGTCAGCCCCAGCATTTT
.,TRBV4-2,14,TRBJ1-5,.,CASSHLRDNQPQHF,TGTGCCAGCAGCCACCTACGGGACAATCAGCCCCAGCATTTT
.,TRBV28,13,TRBJ1-1,.,CASSSRTNTEAFF,TGTGCCAGCAGTTCGAGAACGAACACTGAAGCTTTCTTT
.,TRBV29-1,11,TRBJ1-1,.,CSVNGNTEAFF,TGCAGCGTTAATGGGAACACTGAAGCTTTCTTT
.,TRBV18,16,TRBJ1-5,.,CASSPTAQSLGQPQHF,TGTGCCAGCTCACCAACCGCGCAGAGCTTGGGTCAGCCCCAGCATTTT
TRBD1,TRBV7-8,15,TRBJ2-7,.,CASSPGTGGVKEQYF,TGTGCCAGCAGCCCAGGGACAGGGGGCGTCAAGGAGCAGTACTTC
TRBD1,TRBV27,14,TRBJ1-3,.,CASRPGGIGNTIYF,TGTGCCAGCAGGCCAGGGGGTATTGGAAACACCATATATTTT
.,TRBV11-2,15,TRBJ2-7,.,CASSYERGPAYEQYF,TGTGCCAGCAGCTACGAGAGGGGTCCCGCCTACGAGCAGTACTTC
.,TRBV28,15,TRBJ1-1,few,CASILERAMNTEAFF,TGTGCCAGCATTCTCGAGAGGGCAATGAACACTGAAGCTTTCTTT
TRBD1,TRBV19,18,TRBJ1-5,.,CASSFGQGRGISNQPQHF,TGTGCCAGTAGTTTCGGACAGGGGAGGGGCATTAGCAATCAGCCCCAGCATTTT
TRBD2,TRBV5-1,13,TRBJ2-5,once,CASSRLAEETQYF,TGCGCCAGCAGTAGACTAGCAGAAGAGACCCAGTACTTC
.,TRBV7-6,13,TRBJ2-1,.,CASSKSQVNEQFF,TGTGCCAGCAGCAAGTCGCAGGTCAATGAGCAGTTCTTC
.,TRBV4-1,13,TRBJ2-2,.,CASSQEYTGELFF,TGCGCCAGCAGCCAGGAATACACCGGGGAGCTGTTTTTT
.,TRBV28,12,TRBJ1-3,.,CASSTIGNTIYF,TGTGCCAGCAGTACGATTGGAAACACCATATATTTT
.,TRBV5-1,13,TRBJ1-1,once,CASSLTENTEAFF,TGCGCCAGCAGCTTAACAGAGAACACTGAAGCTTTCTTT
TRBD2,TRBV9,16,TRBJ2-7,few,CASSLGLAGVSYEQYF,TGTGCCAGCAGCTTGGGACTAGCGGGAGTCTCCTACGAGCAGTACTTC